The present T cell receptor (beta chain) was sequenced within a study of T-cell memory formation after mild COVID-19. Germline lookup yields CDR1 SGHDT and CDR2 YYEEEE. CDR3 length: 16 amino acids. V gave up 6 bases and J gave up 6 bases; unmatched junction bases: 14. From the 5' RACE reads, TCRdb called clonotypes with MiXCR, one entry per CDR3 protein. The sample has approximately 450,000 distinct CDR3 sequences, about 18% seen once. This TCR came from an adult woman who had mild COVID-19 (a few samples of this study predate the infection). Cell type and time point are not known. Sequencing was carried out using PBMCs or a T cell subset sorted from them (not recorded which). The rearrangement joins TRBV5-6 to TRBJ2-2; TRBD1 matches 7 bases. The CDR3 loop reads CASTSSPTGLPGELFF. CDR3 sequence (DNA): TGTGCCAGCACGTCCTCCCCGACAGGGTTGCCCGGGGAGCTGTTTTTT.